This T cell receptor beta chain stems from a study of monozygotic twins with inflammatory bowel disease. The CDR3 has 14 amino acids. CDR1 and CDR2 from the germline V gene are SGHTA and FQGNSA. TCRdb re-called the 5' RACE reads; every CDR3 protein appears as one record, without DNA. The table for this sample gives under 150,000 distinct CDR3 sequences. The clonotype was recovered from a human donor with ulcerative colitis or Crohn's disease, or a healthy co-twin of an affected twin (not recorded which). J is TRBJ2-7 and V is TRBV7-2. Material for sequencing was blood. This CDR3 is CASRTRGGSYEQYF.